The following is a TCR beta chain sequence with its context. Its antigen is as yet unknown. The entry originates in a study of OX40 agonist ivuxolimab in advanced cancers. Study findings and constraints: Expanded clones tended on average to be more numerous among CD8+ T cells than CD4+.

Germline V gene sequence: CDR1 KGHSH, CDR2 LQKENI. V lost 3 bases to trimming and J lost 4 bases, with 15 bases between them. This CDR3 is 15 amino acids long. Generated by immunoSEQ multiplex PCR, the TCRdb table keeps only in-frame clones and is missing some. The data contain approximately 46,000 clones, around 77% of them singletons. The J gene is TRBJ1-1, the V gene TRBV18; D is unresolved. Here the sequenced sample was CD4+ or CD8+ T cells sorted from blood, taken in a trial of the OX40 agonist ivuxolimab. This TCR derives from an adult with an advanced solid tumor such as melanoma, head and neck, liver or kidney cancer. CDR3 residues: CASSPQRVSTTEAFF. CDR3 DNA sequence: TGTGCCAGCTCACCCCAGAGGGTTTCTACCACTGAAGCTTTCTTT.